These 3 T cell receptor beta chains came from one sample sequenced in a study of cytomegalovirus exposure and HLA in healthy donors. Vbeta (60) and Jbeta (13) primers were used in the PCR. The table came from immunoSEQ multiplex PCR; TCRdb's copy has only in-frame clones and leaves some out. The table lists 150,000 or so clones, 82% of them singletons, with approximately 6.3% in the top ten. The sample comprised PBMCs. The receptor set was obtained from a woman aged 45-65 years in good health and CMV-seropositive.

CDR3 protein: CASSGGQSYEQYF. Written as DNA, the CDR3 is TGTGCCAGCAGTGGGGGACAGTCCTACGAGCAGTACTTC. The chain couples TRBV6-1 to TRBJ2-7, with 7 positions matching TRBD1. The CDR3 is made up of 13 amino acids. CDR1 and CDR2 (germline): MNHNS, SASEGT. With 4 bases clipped from V and 1 base from J, the junction kept 1 base outside the gene matches.

This clone was recorded a few times. This chain links TRBV7-8 with TRBJ2-2, with TRBD2 identical over 12 bases. This CDR3 contains 17 residues. Germline lookup yields CDR1 SGHVS and CDR2 FQNEAQ. The trim removed 5 bases at V and 4 bases at J, leaving 8 bases unmatched. CDR3 in amino acids: CASSIKLAGGPTGELFF. The CDR3 DNA follows: TGTGCCAGCAGCATCAAGCTAGCGGGGGGGCCCACCGGGGAGCTGTTTTTT.

The genes are TRBV4-3 and TRBJ2-4; D is possibly TRBD2 (6 bases). This CDR3 has 16 amino acids. Germline V gives CDR1 LGHNA, CDR2 YSLEER. Between the trimmed V and J ends, which lost 0 bases and 6 bases, there was a span of 15 bases. This CDR3 reads CASSQDGAGPGNIQYF. The CDR3 region has the DNA TGCGCCAGCAGCCAAGATGGAGCGGGTCCGGGAAACATTCAGTACTTC.